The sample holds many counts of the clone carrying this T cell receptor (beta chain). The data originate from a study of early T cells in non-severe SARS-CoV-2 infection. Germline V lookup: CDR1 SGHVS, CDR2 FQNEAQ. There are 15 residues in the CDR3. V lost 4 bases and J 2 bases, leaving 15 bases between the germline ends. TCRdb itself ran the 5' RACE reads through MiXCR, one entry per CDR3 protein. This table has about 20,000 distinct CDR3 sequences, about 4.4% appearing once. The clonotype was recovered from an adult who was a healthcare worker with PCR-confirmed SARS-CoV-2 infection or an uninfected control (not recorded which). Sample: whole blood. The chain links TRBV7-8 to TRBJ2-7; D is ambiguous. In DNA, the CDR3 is TGTGCCAGCAGCTCCGCGGTCCCTAGAACCTACGAGCAGTACTTC. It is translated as CASSSAVPRTYEQYF. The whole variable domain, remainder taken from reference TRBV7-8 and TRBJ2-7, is GAGVSQSPRYKVAKRGQDVALRCDPISGHVSLFWYQQALGQGPEFLTYFQNEAQLDKSGLPSDRFFAERPEGSVSTLKIQRTQQEDSAVYLCASSSAVPRTYEQYFGPGTRLTVT.